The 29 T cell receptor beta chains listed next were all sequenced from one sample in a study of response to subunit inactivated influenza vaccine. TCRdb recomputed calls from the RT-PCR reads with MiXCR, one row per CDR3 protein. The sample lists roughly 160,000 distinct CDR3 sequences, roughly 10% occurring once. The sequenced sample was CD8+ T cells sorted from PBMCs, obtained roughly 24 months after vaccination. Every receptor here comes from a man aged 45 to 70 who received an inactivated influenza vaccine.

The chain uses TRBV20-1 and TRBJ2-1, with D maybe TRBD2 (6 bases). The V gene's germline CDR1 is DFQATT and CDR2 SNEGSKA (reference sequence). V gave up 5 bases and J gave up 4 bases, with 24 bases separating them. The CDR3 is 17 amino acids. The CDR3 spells CSAQPVGREGSYNEQFF. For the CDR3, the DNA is TGCAGTGCTCAACCGGTTGGGCGGGAAGGCTCTTACAATGAGCAGTTCTTC.

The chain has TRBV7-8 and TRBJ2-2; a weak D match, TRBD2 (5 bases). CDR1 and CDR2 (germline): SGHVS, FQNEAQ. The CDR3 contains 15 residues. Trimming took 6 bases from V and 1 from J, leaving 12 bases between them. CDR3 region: CASRLEDGNTGELFF. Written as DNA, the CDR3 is TGTGCCAGCAGATTGGAGGACGGGAACACCGGGGAGCTGTTTTTT.

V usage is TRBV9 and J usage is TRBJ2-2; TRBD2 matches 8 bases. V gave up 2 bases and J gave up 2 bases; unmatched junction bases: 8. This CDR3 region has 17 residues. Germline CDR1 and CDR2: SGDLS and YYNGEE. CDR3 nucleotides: TGTGCCAGCAGCGTCAGAATAGCGGGGACTAACACCGGGGAGCTGTTTTTT. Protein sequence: CASSVRIAGTNTGELFF. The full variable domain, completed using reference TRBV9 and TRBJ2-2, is DSGVTQTPKHLITATGQRVTLRCSPRSGDLSVYWYQQSLDQGLQFLIQYYNGEERAKGNILERFSAQQFPDLHSELNLSSLELGDSALYFCASSVRIAGTNTGELFFGEGSRLTVL.

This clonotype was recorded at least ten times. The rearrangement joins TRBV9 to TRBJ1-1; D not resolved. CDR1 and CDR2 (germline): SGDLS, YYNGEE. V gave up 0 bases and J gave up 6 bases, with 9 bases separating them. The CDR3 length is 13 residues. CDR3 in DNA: TGTGCCAGCAGCGTAGTTCCGGGATCTGAAGCTTTCTTT. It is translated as CASSVVPGSEAFF.

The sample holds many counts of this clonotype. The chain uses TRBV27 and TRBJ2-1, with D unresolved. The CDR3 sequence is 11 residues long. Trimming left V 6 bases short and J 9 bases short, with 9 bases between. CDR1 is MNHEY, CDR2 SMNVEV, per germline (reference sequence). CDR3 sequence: CASRKNVEQFF. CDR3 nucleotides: TGTGCCAGCAGGAAAAATGTTGAGCAGTTCTTC.

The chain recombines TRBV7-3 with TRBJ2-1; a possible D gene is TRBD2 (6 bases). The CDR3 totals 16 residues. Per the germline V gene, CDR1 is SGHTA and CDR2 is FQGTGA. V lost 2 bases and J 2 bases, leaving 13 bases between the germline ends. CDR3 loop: CASSLEVAAAYNEQFF. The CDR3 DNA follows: TGTGCCAGCAGCTTAGAGGTAGCGGCCGCCTACAATGAGCAGTTCTTC.

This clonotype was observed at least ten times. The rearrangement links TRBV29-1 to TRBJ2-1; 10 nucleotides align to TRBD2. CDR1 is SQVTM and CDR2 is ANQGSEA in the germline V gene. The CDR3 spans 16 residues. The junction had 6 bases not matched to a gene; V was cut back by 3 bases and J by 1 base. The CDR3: CSVELSGRPSYNEQFF. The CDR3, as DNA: TGCAGCGTTGAGCTTAGCGGGAGGCCATCCTACAATGAGCAGTTCTTC.

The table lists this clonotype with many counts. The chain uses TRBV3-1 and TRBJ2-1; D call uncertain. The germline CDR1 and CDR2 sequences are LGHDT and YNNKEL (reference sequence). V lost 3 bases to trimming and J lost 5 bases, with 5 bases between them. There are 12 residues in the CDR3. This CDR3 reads CASSQVDNEQFF. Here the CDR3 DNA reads TGTGCCAGCAGCCAGGTTGACAATGAGCAGTTCTTC.

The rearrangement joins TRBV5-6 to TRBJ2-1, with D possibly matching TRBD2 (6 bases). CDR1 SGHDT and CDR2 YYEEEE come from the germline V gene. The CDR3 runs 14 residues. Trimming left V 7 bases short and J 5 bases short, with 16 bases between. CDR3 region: CASCGTGVNNEQFF. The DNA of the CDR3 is TGTGCCAGCTGCGGGACTGGCGTTAACAATGAGCAGTTCTTC.

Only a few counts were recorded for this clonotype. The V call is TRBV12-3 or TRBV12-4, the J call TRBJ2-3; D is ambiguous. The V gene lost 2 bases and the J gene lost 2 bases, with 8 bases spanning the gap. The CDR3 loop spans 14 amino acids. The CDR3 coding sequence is TGTGCCAGCAGTTTAATGGTTTTCACAGATACGCAGTATTTT. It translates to CASSLMVFTDTQYF.

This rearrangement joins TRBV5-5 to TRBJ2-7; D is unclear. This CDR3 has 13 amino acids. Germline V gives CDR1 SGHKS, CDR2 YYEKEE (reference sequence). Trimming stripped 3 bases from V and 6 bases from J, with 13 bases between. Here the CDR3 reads CASSSYPTFEQYF. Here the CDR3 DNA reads TGTGCCAGCAGCTCATACCCGACTTTCGAGCAGTACTTC.

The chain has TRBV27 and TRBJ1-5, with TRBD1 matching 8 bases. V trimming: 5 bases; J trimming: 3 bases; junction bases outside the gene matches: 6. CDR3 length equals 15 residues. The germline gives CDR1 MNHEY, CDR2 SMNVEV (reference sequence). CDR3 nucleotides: TGTGCCAGCAGTATAGGACAGGGCTACAATCAGCCCCAGCATTTT. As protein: CASSIGQGYNQPQHF.

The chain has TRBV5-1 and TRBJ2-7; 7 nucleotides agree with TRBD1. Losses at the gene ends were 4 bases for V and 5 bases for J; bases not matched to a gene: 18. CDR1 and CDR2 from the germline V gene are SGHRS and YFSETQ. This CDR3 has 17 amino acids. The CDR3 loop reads CASSVTGQPTVNHEQYF. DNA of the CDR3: TGCGCCAGCAGCGTTACGGGACAGCCGACCGTGAACCACGAGCAGTACTTC.

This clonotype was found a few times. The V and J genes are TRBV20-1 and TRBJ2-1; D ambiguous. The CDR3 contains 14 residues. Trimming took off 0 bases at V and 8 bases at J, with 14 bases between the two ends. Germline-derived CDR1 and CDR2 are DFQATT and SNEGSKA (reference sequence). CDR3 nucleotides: TGCAGTGCTAGAGATAGCCTCCGCAGATATGAGCAGTTCTTC. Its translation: CSARDSLRRYEQFF.

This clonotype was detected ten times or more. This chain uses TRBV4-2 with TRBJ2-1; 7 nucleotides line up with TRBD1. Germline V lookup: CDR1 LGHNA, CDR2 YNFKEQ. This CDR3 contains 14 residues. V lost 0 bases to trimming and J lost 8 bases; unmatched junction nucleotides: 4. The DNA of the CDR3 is TGTGCCAGCAGCCAAGAACAGGGGATCGATGAGCAGTTCTTC. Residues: CASSQEQGIDEQFF.

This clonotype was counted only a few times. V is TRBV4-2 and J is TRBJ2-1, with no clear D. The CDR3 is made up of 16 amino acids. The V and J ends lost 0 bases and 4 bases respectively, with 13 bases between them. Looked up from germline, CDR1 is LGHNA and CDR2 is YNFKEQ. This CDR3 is CASSQESGLRYNEQFF. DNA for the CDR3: TGTGCCAGCAGCCAAGAATCCGGCCTTAGGTACAATGAGCAGTTCTTC.

CDR3 residues: CASRVAGIGTDTQYF. The CDR3 DNA reads TGTGCCAGCCGTGTGGCAGGGATCGGCACAGATACGCAGTATTTT. The chain has TRBV2 and TRBJ2-3; a weak D match, TRBD1 (5 bases). Per the germline V gene, CDR1 is SNHLY and CDR2 is FYNNEI. V lost 8 bases and J 1 base, leaving 16 bases between the germline ends. There are 15 residues in the CDR3.

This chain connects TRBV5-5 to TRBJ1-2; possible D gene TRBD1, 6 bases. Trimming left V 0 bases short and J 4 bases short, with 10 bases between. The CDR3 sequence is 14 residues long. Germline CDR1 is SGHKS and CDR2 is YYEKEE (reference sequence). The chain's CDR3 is CASSLEAGVYGYTF. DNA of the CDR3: TGTGCCAGCAGCTTGGAGGCAGGGGTCTATGGCTACACCTTC.

The CDR3 DNA reads as TGTGCCACCAGCAGTGGGGGACTAGGGAATGAGCAGTTCTTC. Protein product: CATSSGGLGNEQFF. V usage is TRBV15 and J usage is TRBJ2-1, with TRBD2 matching 8 bases. V lost 3 bases to trimming and J lost 7 bases; unmatched junction nucleotides: 5. The CDR3 is 14 residues long. Germline CDR1 LNHNV, CDR2 YYDKDF (reference sequence).

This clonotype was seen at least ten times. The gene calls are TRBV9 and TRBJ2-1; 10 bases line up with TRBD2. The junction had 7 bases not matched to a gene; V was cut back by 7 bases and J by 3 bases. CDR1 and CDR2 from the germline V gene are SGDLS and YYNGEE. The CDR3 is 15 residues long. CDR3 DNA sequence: TGTGCCAGCGGGCCCGGGACTAGCGACTACAATGAGCAGTTCTTC. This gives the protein CASGPGTSDYNEQFF. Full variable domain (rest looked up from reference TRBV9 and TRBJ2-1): DSGVTQTPKHLITATGQRVTLRCSPRSGDLSVYWYQQSLDQGLQFLIQYYNGEERAKGNILERFSAQQFPDLHSELNLSSLELGDSALYFCASGPGTSDYNEQFFGPGTRLTVL.

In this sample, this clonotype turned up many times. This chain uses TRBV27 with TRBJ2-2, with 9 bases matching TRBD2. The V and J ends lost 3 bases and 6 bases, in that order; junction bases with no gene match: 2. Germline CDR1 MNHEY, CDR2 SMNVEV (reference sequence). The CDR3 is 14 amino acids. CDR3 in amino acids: CASSFAGGPGELFF. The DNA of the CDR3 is TGTGCCAGCAGTTTTGCGGGAGGGCCCGGGGAGCTGTTTTTT.

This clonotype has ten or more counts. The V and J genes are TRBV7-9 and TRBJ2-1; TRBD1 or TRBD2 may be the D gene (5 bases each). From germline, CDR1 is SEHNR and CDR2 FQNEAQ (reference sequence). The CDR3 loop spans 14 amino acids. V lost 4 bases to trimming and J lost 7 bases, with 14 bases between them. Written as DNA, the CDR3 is TGTGCCAGCAGCTGGGGACGGCCGGAGAATGAGCAGTTCTTC. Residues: CASSWGRPENEQFF.

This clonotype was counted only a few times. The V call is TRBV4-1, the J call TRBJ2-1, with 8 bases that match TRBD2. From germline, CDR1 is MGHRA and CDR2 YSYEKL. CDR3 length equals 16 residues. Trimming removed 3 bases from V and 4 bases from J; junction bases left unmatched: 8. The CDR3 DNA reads TGCGCCAGCAGCCAGCTCTTGCGGGGGGATTACAATGAGCAGTTCTTC. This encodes CASSQLLRGDYNEQFF.

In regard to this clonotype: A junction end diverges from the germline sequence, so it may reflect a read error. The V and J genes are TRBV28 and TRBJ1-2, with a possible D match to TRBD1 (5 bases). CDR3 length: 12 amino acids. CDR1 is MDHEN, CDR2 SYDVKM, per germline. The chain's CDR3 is CVSSGTAGGYTF. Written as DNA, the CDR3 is TGTGTCAGCAGTGGGACGGCGGGAGGCTACACCTTC.

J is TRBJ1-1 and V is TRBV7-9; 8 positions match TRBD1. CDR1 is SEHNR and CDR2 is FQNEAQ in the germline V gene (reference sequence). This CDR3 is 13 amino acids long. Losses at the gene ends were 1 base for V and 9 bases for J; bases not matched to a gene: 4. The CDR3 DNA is TGTGCCAGCAGCTTAGACTGGACAGGGAAAGCTTTCTTT. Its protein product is CASSLDWTGKAFF.

The CDR3 region is CSARVEGNGYEQYF. The CDR3 DNA sequence: TGCAGTGCTAGAGTAGAAGGGAACGGCTACGAGCAGTACTTC. The chain joins TRBV20-1 to TRBJ2-7; D remains unclear. In germline, CDR1 is DFQATT, CDR2 SNEGSKA (reference sequence). The V gene lost 1 base and the J gene lost 3 bases, with 13 bases spanning the gap. The CDR3 is made up of 14 amino acids.

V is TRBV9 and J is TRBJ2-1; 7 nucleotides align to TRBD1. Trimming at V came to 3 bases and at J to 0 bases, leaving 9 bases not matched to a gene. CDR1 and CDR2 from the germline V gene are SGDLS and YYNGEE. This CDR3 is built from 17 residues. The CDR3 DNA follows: TGTGCCAGCAGCGCGCCCACAGGGGATCCCTCCTACAATGAGCAGTTCTTC. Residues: CASSAPTGDPSYNEQFF.

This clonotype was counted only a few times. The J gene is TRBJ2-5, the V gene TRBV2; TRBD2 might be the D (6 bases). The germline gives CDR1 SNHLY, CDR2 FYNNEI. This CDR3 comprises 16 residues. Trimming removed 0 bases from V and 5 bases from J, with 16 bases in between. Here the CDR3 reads CASSEAGWLARETQYF. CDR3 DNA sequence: TGTGCCAGCAGTGAAGCAGGGTGGCTAGCGAGGGAGACCCAGTACTTC.

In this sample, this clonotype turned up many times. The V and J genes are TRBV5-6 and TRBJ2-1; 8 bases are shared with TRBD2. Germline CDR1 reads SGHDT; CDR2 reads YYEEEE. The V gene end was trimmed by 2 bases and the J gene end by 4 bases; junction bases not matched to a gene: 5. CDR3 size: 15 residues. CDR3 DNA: TGTGCCAGCAGCTTAACAGGACTAGCTTACAATGAGCAGTTCTTC. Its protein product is CASSLTGLAYNEQFF.